This T cell receptor (beta chain) was identified during a study of regulatory T cells in long-lasting Graves disease. Study-wide results and caveats: Samples came from peripheral blood alone, without thyroid tissue. Persistent patients had a count of shared public clonotypes (around 2,700) that exceeded that of new patients (966).

This clonotype was seen only a few times. Its antigen is not known. Relying on iRepertoire HTBI primers and Arm-PCR of CDR3 regions, the team built TCR beta libraries. In TCRdb, the multiplex PCR reads were re-called with MiXCR into one record per CDR3 protein. The data hold over 250,000 distinct CDR3 sequences, with roughly a fifth observed a single time. Time point specified: persistent/refractory GD, antithyroid drugs over 5 years with positive TRAb. RNA from PBMCs was the source of the TCR library. Patients were from an endocrinology department in Xi'an, China. The ends were cut back, 10 bases at V and 4 bases at J, with 19 bases in the middle. CDR3 length equals 14 residues. From germline, CDR1 is LNHDA and CDR2 SQIVND (reference sequence).

This chain joins TRBV19 and TRBJ2-5; perhaps D is TRBD1 or TRBD2 (5 bases each). This clonotype was obtained from a female donor with Graves disease. The material was peripheral blood mononuclear cells (PBMCs), obtained when the disease was refractory, from a patient treated with antithyroid drugs. The chain's CDR3 is CATGPSEYPETQYF. In DNA form, the CDR3 reads TGTGCCACGGGACCTTCGGAGTATCCAGAGACCCAGTACTTC.